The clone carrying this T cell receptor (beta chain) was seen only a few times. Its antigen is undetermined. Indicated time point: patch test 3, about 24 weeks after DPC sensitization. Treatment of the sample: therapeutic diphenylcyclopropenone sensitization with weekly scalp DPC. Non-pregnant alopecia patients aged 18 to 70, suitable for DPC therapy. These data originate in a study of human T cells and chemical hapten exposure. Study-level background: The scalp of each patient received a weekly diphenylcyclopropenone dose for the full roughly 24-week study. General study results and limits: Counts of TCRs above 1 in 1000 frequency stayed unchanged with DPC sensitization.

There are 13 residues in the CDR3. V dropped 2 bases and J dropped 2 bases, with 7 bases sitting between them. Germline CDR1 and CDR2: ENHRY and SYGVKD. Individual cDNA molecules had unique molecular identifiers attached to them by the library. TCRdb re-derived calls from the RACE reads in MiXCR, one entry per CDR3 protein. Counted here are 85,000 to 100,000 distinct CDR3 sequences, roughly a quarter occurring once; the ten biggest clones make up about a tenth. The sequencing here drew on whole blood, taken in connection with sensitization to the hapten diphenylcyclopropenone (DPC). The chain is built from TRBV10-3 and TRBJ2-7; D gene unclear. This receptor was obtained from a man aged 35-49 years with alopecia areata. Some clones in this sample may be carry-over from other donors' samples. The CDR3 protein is CAISEGPTYEQYF. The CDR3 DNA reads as TGTGCCATCAGTGAGGGGCCTACCTACGAGCAGTACTTC.